The 5 T cell receptor beta chains below were found in one sample sequenced in a study of T cell repertoires in cytomegalovirus infection. TCRdb independently ran MiXCR on the reads; one entry per CDR3 protein. The data hold roughly 500,000 distinct CDR3 sequences, with about 15% observed a single time. Sequenced material: CD8+ T cells from PBMCs. The source is a human donor in good health (CMV status not recorded). Some clones in this sample may be carry-over from other donors' samples.

This clonotype has a handful of counts. For the CDR3, the DNA is TGTGCCAGCAGCCCCGGAGGCGGGCGACACAATGAGCAGTTCTTC. Encoded protein: CASSPGGGRHNEQFF. This rearrangement joins TRBV27 to TRBJ2-1, with D perhaps TRBD2 (5 bases). Trimming removed 6 bases from V and 5 bases from J, with 17 bases in between. This CDR3 is 15 amino acids long. Germline values: CDR1 MNHEY, CDR2 SMNVEV (reference sequence).

In this sample, this clonotype turned up many times. The chain links TRBV7-3 to TRBJ2-2, with 7 bases fitting TRBD1. Trimming removed 2 bases from V and 5 bases from J; junction bases left unmatched: 8. Germline V gene lookup returns CDR1 SGHTA and CDR2 FQGTGA. There are 16 residues in the CDR3. CDR3 coding DNA: TGTGCCAGCAGCTTAGGGACAGCCCTAGGGACCGGGGAGCTGTTTTTT. Translated, it gives CASSLGTALGTGELFF.

This clonotype was seen at least ten times. The V and J genes are TRBV7-9 and TRBJ2-7, with 7 bases lining up with TRBD1. The CDR3 has 15 amino acids. Germline V gene sequence: CDR1 SEHNR, CDR2 FQNEAQ (reference sequence). V lost 5 bases to trimming and J lost 3 bases; unmatched junction nucleotides: 10. CDR3 DNA: TGTGCCAGCAGCCCACGGCGACAGGGAAGCTACGAGCAGTACTTC. Translated, it gives CASSPRRQGSYEQYF.

CDR3 amino acids: CASSFSGNREQYF. The CDR3 coding sequence is TGCGCCAGCAGCTTCTCAGGGAACCGCGAGCAGTACTTC. V gene TRBV5-1 combines with J gene TRBJ2-7, with a weak D call TRBD1 (5 bases). This CDR3 contains 13 residues. Germline assignment: CDR1 SGHRS and CDR2 YFSETQ. V lost 2 bases and J lost 6, with 12 bases in between.

At least ten counts were recorded for this clonotype. This chain connects TRBV4-1 to TRBJ1-1; D unresolved. CDR1 and CDR2 (germline): MGHRA, YSYEKL. Between the trimmed V and J ends, which lost 0 bases and 0 bases, there was a span of 11 bases. This CDR3 comprises 16 residues. The CDR3 bases are TGCGCCAGCAGCCAAGATCCCGGCGCGATGAACACTGAAGCTTTCTTT. It codes for CASSQDPGAMNTEAFF.